Listed below are T cell receptor beta chains from one sample, sequenced in a study of T cells expressing NK-cell markers. TCRdb reanalyzed the 5' RACE reads and collapses them to one entry per CDR3 protein, without DNA. This sample's clone table lists around 550,000 distinct CDR3 sequences. Sequences were obtained from blood T cells: a sorted CD56 or NKG2C T cell subset, CD4+ or CD8+ T cells, or bulk PBMC T cells (not recorded which). The receptor set was obtained from a man between 18 and 29 years old in good health. Both conserved end residues are part of each CDR3. Fields, in order: V gene, J gene, CDR3 protein.

v_call: TRBV29-1; j_call: TRBJ1-2; cdr3_aa: CSVARDRGDGYTF
v_call: TRBV5-1; j_call: TRBJ2-5; cdr3_aa: CASSSDSLWGETQYF
v_call: TRBV29-1; j_call: TRBJ2-7; cdr3_aa: CSIRDSYEQYF
v_call: TRBV12-3/TRBV12-4; j_call: TRBJ1-5; cdr3_aa: CASSFSPPALSNQPQHF
v_call: TRBV10-3; j_call: TRBJ1-1; cdr3_aa: CAISATGGNEAFF
v_call: TRBV5-1; j_call: TRBJ2-5; cdr3_aa: CASSSGQGAFGETQYF
v_call: TRBV12-3/TRBV12-4; j_call: TRBJ2-1; cdr3_aa: CASSRSSGISHEQFF
v_call: TRBV6-2/TRBV6-3; j_call: TRBJ1-4; cdr3_aa: CASGSFDEKLFF
v_call: TRBV4-2; j_call: TRBJ2-1; cdr3_aa: CASRDSGPGQFF
v_call: TRBV6-1; j_call: TRBJ2-3; cdr3_aa: CASALSGFSTSTDTQYF
v_call: TRBV7-9; j_call: TRBJ2-3; cdr3_aa: CASSPKRGYTDTQYF
v_call: TRBV6-1; j_call: TRBJ2-3; cdr3_aa: CASRGMSTDTQYF
v_call: TRBV29-1; j_call: TRBJ2-1; cdr3_aa: CSVEGGLPNNEQFF
v_call: TRBV5-6; j_call: TRBJ2-5; cdr3_aa: CASSLEIGGRGETQYF
v_call: TRBV29-1; j_call: TRBJ2-6; cdr3_aa: CSVQLQGGPSSGANVLTF
v_call: TRBV7-9; j_call: TRBJ2-7; cdr3_aa: CASSPGGLGGYEQYF
v_call: TRBV7-2; j_call: TRBJ2-1; cdr3_aa: CASSNEGVRQFF
v_call: TRBV9; j_call: TRBJ2-2; cdr3_aa: CASSVGTGELFF
v_call: TRBV12-5; j_call: TRBJ1-1; cdr3_aa: CASGLAPGQENTEAFF
v_call: TRBV30; j_call: TRBJ2-7; cdr3_aa: CAWKDAHYEQYF
v_call: TRBV12-3/TRBV12-4; j_call: TRBJ2-1; cdr3_aa: CASKTTTGTSGRYEQFF
v_call: TRBV5-1; j_call: TRBJ2-1; cdr3_aa: CASSLGQEGLHEQFF
v_call: TRBV20-1; j_call: TRBJ2-5; cdr3_aa: CSVASQETQYF
v_call: TRBV27; j_call: TRBJ2-5; cdr3_aa: CASRTGGGGSETQYF
v_call: TRBV7-2; j_call: TRBJ2-5; cdr3_aa: CASSLLGRGQTQYF
v_call: TRBV12-3/TRBV12-4; j_call: TRBJ2-1; cdr3_aa: CASSLAGWTPSYNEQFF
v_call: TRBV9; j_call: TRBJ2-1; cdr3_aa: CASSVGGESSYNEQFF
v_call: TRBV7-6; j_call: TRBJ2-1; cdr3_aa: CASSLDLDPLYNEQFF
v_call: TRBV4-1; j_call: TRBJ2-4; cdr3_aa: CASSQVGTKKAKNIQYF
v_call: TRBV29-1; j_call: TRBJ2-1; cdr3_aa: CSPWGQGPNGTYNEQFF
v_call: TRBV7-9; j_call: TRBJ2-2; cdr3_aa: CASRQAGRGTGELFF
v_call: TRBV5-1; j_call: TRBJ2-5; cdr3_aa: CASSLGTGGGKETQYF
v_call: TRBV20-1; j_call: TRBJ1-5; cdr3_aa: CSARARDRGFQPQHF
v_call: TRBV20-1; j_call: TRBJ2-3; cdr3_aa: CSGWGPLTDTQYF
v_call: TRBV3-1; j_call: TRBJ2-2; cdr3_aa: CASSQEGMSNTGELFF
v_call: TRBV6-1; j_call: TRBJ2-1; cdr3_aa: CASSEAGQGANEQFF
v_call: TRBV6-2/TRBV6-3; j_call: TRBJ2-7; cdr3_aa: CASSYPSDRTRFYF
v_call: TRBV7-8; j_call: TRBJ2-1; cdr3_aa: CASSLAIPGLADYNEQFF
v_call: TRBV12-3/TRBV12-4; j_call: TRBJ2-1; cdr3_aa: CASSPGVLGEQFF
v_call: TRBV3-1; j_call: TRBJ2-3; cdr3_aa: CASSPRLWREFSDTQYF
v_call: TRBV5-1; j_call: TRBJ2-1; cdr3_aa: CASSLERRGGNEQFF
v_call: TRBV6-5; j_call: TRBJ2-1; cdr3_aa: CASSSKGLAGGGSYNEQFF
v_call: TRBV30; j_call: TRBJ1-5; cdr3_aa: CAWSPGEQPQHF
v_call: TRBV9; j_call: TRBJ2-3; cdr3_aa: CASSRLAAHTDTQYF
v_call: TRBV20-1; j_call: TRBJ2-1; cdr3_aa: CSARPGLAEIDEQFF
v_call: TRBV3-1; j_call: TRBJ2-2; cdr3_aa: CASSPLSEELFF
v_call: TRBV6-5; j_call: TRBJ2-1; cdr3_aa: CASSYLAGTGPYNEQFF
v_call: TRBV6-5; j_call: TRBJ1-3; cdr3_aa: CASSTSGSGNTIYF
v_call: TRBV30; j_call: TRBJ1-2; cdr3_aa: CAWSVYRADNYGYTF
v_call: TRBV7-9; j_call: TRBJ2-7; cdr3_aa: CASSLGQGVTEQYF
v_call: TRBV6-2/TRBV6-3; j_call: TRBJ2-3; cdr3_aa: CASSTGDSTDTQYF
v_call: TRBV7-8; j_call: TRBJ2-3; cdr3_aa: CASSSQPGADTQYF